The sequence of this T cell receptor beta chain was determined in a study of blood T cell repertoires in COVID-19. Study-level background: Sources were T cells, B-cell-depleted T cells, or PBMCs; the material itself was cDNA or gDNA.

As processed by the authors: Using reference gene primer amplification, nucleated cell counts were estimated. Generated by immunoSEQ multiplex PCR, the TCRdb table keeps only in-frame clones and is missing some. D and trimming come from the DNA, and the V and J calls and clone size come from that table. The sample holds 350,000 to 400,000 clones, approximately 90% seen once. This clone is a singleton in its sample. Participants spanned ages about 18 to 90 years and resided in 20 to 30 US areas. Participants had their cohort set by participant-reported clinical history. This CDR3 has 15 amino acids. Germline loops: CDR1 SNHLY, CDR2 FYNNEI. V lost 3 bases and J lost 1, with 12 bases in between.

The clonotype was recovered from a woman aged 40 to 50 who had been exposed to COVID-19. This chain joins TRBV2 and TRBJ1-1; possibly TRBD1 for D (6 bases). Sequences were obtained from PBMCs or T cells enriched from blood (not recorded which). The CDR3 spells CASSESGTSNTEAFF. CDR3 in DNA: TGTGCCAGCAGTGAGTCGGGGACATCGAACACTGAAGCTTTCTTT.